What follows is one T cell receptor beta chain and its context. This record belongs to a study of blood T cell repertoires in COVID-19. Between the trimmed V and J ends, which lost 4 bases and 6 bases, there was a span of 16 bases. The CDR3 is 14 amino acids. Germline V gives CDR1 MNHEY, CDR2 SMNVEV (reference sequence). Profiled with immunoSEQ multiplex PCR; TCRdb holds only in-frame clones, not every one. Here the sample spans around 300,000 clones, 75% to 90% being singletons. The J gene is TRBJ2-7, the V gene TRBV27, with D maybe TRBD1 (6 bases). The TCR sequence derives from a man aged 30-40 years who had recovered from COVID-19. The sequencing input was PBMCs or T cells enriched from blood (not recorded which). The CDR3 nucleotides are TGTGCCAGCAGTTCCGACAGGCAGGGGCTCGAGCAGTACTTC. This gives the protein CASSSDRQGLEQYF.